One sample yielded the 10 T cell receptor beta chains listed below, sequenced in a study of blood T cell repertoires in COVID-19. Measured with immunoSEQ multiplex PCR; TCRdb has only the in-frame clones, and not every one. The sample records under 30,000 clones, around nine tenths being singletons. The sequenced sample consisted of peripheral blood. Every receptor here comes from a man aged 50 to 59 with active COVID-19.

The rearrangement links TRBV6-2 or TRBV6-3 to TRBJ2-7; 11 bases align to TRBD1. The CDR3 totals 17 residues. After removal of 6 bases from V and 6 bases from J, the junction contained 16 bases not matched to a gene. Germline V gene lookup returns CDR1 MNHEY and CDR2 SVGEGT. The DNA of the CDR3 is TGTGCCAGCAGCCGTGGTAACGATTGGACAGGGGGCTCCGAGCAGTACTTC. Protein product: CASSRGNDWTGGSEQYF.

V is TRBV27 and J is TRBJ1-6; D is perhaps TRBD1 (5 bases). The CDR3 extends over 14 amino acids. Trimming stripped 1 base from V and 7 bases from J, with 8 bases between. Germline V gives CDR1 MNHEY, CDR2 SMNVEV (reference sequence). The CDR3 DNA follows: TGTGCCAGCAGTTTATGGGGGAGGAATTCACCCCTCCACTTT. Encoded protein: CASSLWGRNSPLHF.

This chain links TRBV9 with TRBJ1-1, with 7 bases fitting TRBD1. Trimming at V came to 2 bases and at J to 4 bases, leaving 5 bases not matched to a gene. CDR3 size: 14 residues. CDR1 is SGDLS, CDR2 YYNGEE, per germline. CDR3 amino acids: CASSVQGGGTEAFF. CDR3 nucleotide sequence: TGTGCCAGCAGCGTTCAGGGGGGCGGCACTGAAGCTTTCTTT. Variable domain in full (rest from reference TRBV9 and TRBJ1-1): DSGVTQTPKHLITATGQRVTLRCSPRSGDLSVYWYQQSLDQGLQFLIQYYNGEERAKGNILERFSAQQFPDLHSELNLSSLELGDSALYFCASSVQGGGTEAFFGQGTRLTVV.

V and J are TRBV5-6 and TRBJ1-5; 7 nucleotides match TRBD1. V was clipped by 3 bases and J by 4 bases; unmatched bases: 4. This CDR3 contains 14 residues. Germline CDR1 reads SGHDT; CDR2 reads YYEEEE. In DNA, the CDR3 is TGTGCCAGCAGCTCGGGACAGCTGAATCAGCCCCAGCATTTT. Translated: CASSSGQLNQPQHF. Full variable domain (missing parts from reference TRBV5-6 and TRBJ1-5): DAGVTQSPTHLIKTRGQQVTLRCSPKSGHDTVSWYQQALGQGPQFIFQYYEEEERQRGNFPDRFSGHQFPNYSSELNVNALLLGDSALYLCASSSGQLNQPQHFGDGTRLSIL.

The genes are TRBV12-5 and TRBJ2-7; 9 positions match TRBD2. Trimming at V came to 7 bases and at J to 1 base, leaving 14 bases not matched to a gene. CDR1 and CDR2 from the germline V gene are LGHNT and FRNRAP. This CDR3 has 17 amino acids. The CDR3 is CASAIGRASGTSYEQYV. The CDR3 bases are TGTGCTAGTGCCATTGGTCGGGCTAGCGGGACGTCCTACGAGCAGTACGTC.

The chain is built from TRBV5-1 and TRBJ1-4; 9 bases are shared with TRBD1. This CDR3 is 14 amino acids long. Germline trimming cut 4 bases from V and 7 bases from J; bases unmatched to any gene: 5. The germline V gene has CDR1 SGHRS and CDR2 YFSETQ. The CDR3 region is CASSPDRGGEKLFF. Written as DNA, the CDR3 is TGCGCCAGCAGCCCGGACAGGGGTGGTGAAAAACTGTTTTTT.

V gene TRBV6-2 or TRBV6-3 combines with J gene TRBJ2-2; 10 nucleotides align to TRBD1. J gave up 10 bases and V 6 bases, and 11 bases lay outside the gene matches. In germline, CDR1 is MNHEY, CDR2 SVGEGT. The CDR3 spans 15 residues. In nucleotides, the CDR3 is TGTGCCAGCAGCCAGACAGGGGGCGGAGTAGCGGAGCTGTTTTTT. The encoded protein is CASSQTGGGVAELFF.

J is TRBJ2-4 and V is TRBV27; the match to TRBD1 covers 7 bases. The CDR3 loop spans 16 amino acids. The V gene's germline CDR1 is MNHEY and CDR2 SMNVEV (reference sequence). With 6 bases clipped from V and 8 bases from J, the junction kept 16 bases outside the gene matches. The CDR3 loop is CASRPGTVPLGDIQYF. In DNA, the CDR3 is TGTGCCAGCAGACCCGGGACAGTCCCACTGGGGGACATTCAGTACTTC.

The J gene is TRBJ1-1, the V gene TRBV6-5; unclear D gene. This CDR3 is built from 12 residues. V was pared by 10 bases and J by 7 bases, with 16 bases between. CDR1 and CDR2 (germline): MNHEY, SVGAGI. The DNA for the CDR3 is TGTGCCACCTCCGGAGGGATCTTTGAAGCTTTCTTT. Encoded protein: CATSGGIFEAFF.

This chain uses TRBV24-1 with TRBJ2-5, with 8 bases that match TRBD1. After removal of 5 bases from V and 5 bases from J, the junction contained 12 bases not matched to a gene. Germline-derived CDR1 and CDR2 are KGHDR and SFDVKD. There are 16 residues in the CDR3. Here the CDR3 reads CATSAANRGYGETQYF. The CDR3 nucleotides read TGTGCCACCAGTGCCGCGAACAGGGGGTACGGGGAGACCCAGTACTTC.